This TCR beta chain stems from a study of cytomegalovirus exposure and HLA in healthy donors (dated by TCRdb to about 2017). Background on the whole study: An earlier analysis of about 560 of the donors reported 276 Gb of sequence data and 90 million to 120 million unique TCR beta sequences obtained from approximately 180 million T cells. About 310 gigabases of sequencing data and approximately 84 million unique TCR sequences were included in an early release covering about 600 HLA-typed donors. Of the roughly 430 genotyped donors, around 81% fell in the genetic ancestry cluster associated with self-reported Caucasian donors. The study aimed to test whether cataloging public T cell receptors could reveal signatures of past pathogen exposure. Using immunosequencing, the study profiled T cell repertoires from 550 to 750 subjects and related those repertoires to cytomegalovirus serostatus. In addition to the first cohort of approximately 670 subjects, a separate validation cohort of 100 to 150 different subjects was used. The study combined high-throughput TCR immunosequencing, statistical association of individual TCRs with disease status, and machine learning to predict cytomegalovirus infection status. In a later analysis, previously published TCR beta repertoires from 550 to 700 donors were re-analyzed and high-resolution HLA genotyping was added so that TCR occurrence patterns could be studied. Rather than drawing on any new phenotypic data, the later analysis identified candidate immune exposures from TCR beta sequences and the way those sequences occurred across donors. To decide whether each TCR beta V gene segment behaved as functional or pseudogenic, an earlier analysis of approximately 620 of the donors relied on high-throughput TCR beta sequencing. Alongside the repertoire data, information on donor age, sex, ethnicity and CMV serostatus was compiled. Genome-wide SNP genotypes for about 65% of the roughly 670 donors were used in a later genetic analysis, which treated that subset as a discovery cohort. Every repertoire in the discovery cohort had been generated on one and the same sequencing platform. HLA typing included class I and class II loci at four-digit resolution. Typing coverage varied by locus: roughly 620-640 donors for A, B, C, DRB1 and DQB1; more than 500 for DQA1; about 590 for DPA1; approximately 470 for DPB1. About 5 DR-DQ haplotypes were handled as single units for association and clustering, since linkage in the cohort was strong. On average, 235,054 unique TCR beta nucleotide sequences were sequenced per donor among several hundred genotyped donors of the cohort, with roughly 18% of those sequences being non-productive.

This clone appeared a single time. Its target antigen remains unknown. Per-base qualities were not stored, and no clone one base away is much larger. From the germline V gene, CDR1 is MDHEN and CDR2 is SYDVKM. The cysteine opens and the phenylalanine closes a CDR3 of 14 amino acids. The entry retains the CDR3 DNA only, 42 bases that are in frame from base 1. Cut back by 1 base and 9 bases, the V and J ends lie 10 bases apart. The paper as a whole reports these results and caveats: Immune exposure information for the cohort was limited to CMV serostatus. Correlated functional status among segregating V segments might reflect linkage disequilibrium, but an unknown experimental factor could not be ruled out. A cluster of highly shared sequence variants was judged likely to be a technical artifact of the sequencing pipeline. In vitro tests confirmed that three of the cytomegalovirus-associated TCR beta chains recognize cytomegalovirus antigens. Compared with the roughly 670-donor mean, donors in an Asian-associated ancestry cluster had fewer N-insertions in productive TCRs, according to a later genetic analysis. A later analysis found that HLA-associated TCR beta chains were more clonally expanded and had lower generation probabilities than equally common non-associated chains. While some public TCRs were present in many individuals, most TCR sequences turned up only very rarely across donors. Some IMGT-functional V segments, including TRBV6-2 and TRBV6-3, could not be distinguished by the 87-base-pair reads and were therefore excluded. Assigning TCR associations to individual alleles was difficult when HLA alleles, especially DR and DQ, strongly co-occurred. A later analysis found that TCR association rates varied across HLA loci, with DRB1 alleles showing the most associated TCRs and HLA-C alleles the fewest. In a later analysis, most CMV-associated TCR beta chains were found to appear HLA-restricted, with HLA associations seemingly driven largely by CMV exposure. The earlier analysis of 587 of the donors excluded some 15 rarely observed V segments, including chromosome 9 orphons, because counts were too low. This cohort had only TCR beta chains sequenced, and the lack of alpha or paired-chain data limited which features could be detected. A total of 150 to 200 TCR beta chains were listed by the study as associated with cytomegalovirus. Sequencing depth was assumed to be roughly uniform across donors in the presence/absence analyses, though that assumption may not hold. Cytomegalovirus status was reported to be diagnosed by the classifier with high specificity and sensitivity in both the original and validation cohorts. Broadly in line with IMGT annotations, most TCR beta V segments showed up in productive rearrangements about 87% or about 30% of the time in an earlier analysis of several hundred of the donors. According to a later analysis, parvovirus B19, influenza, CMV and Epstein-Barr virus appeared linked to several top co-occurrence clusters. HLA typing was unavailable for some donors at each locus, so association tests used only the typed subset. The authors suggested that the approach could potentially be extended to other disease states and immunological phenotypes. A later analysis associated about 17,000 TCR beta sequences with specific HLA alleles at a false discovery rate of 0.05. A further reported finding was that TCR beta sequences accurately predicted the HLA-A and HLA-B alleles for most subjects in the first cohort. In a later genetic analysis, a missense DCLRE1C variant was associated with V-gene and J-gene trimming of TCR beta chains, and the association was replicated in an independent cohort.

Library method: the immunoSEQ multiplex PCR assay. The multiplex PCR relied on a mix of 60 forward primers for TCR Vbeta segments and 13 reverse primers for TCR Jbeta segments. Amplification of the CDR3 region of rearranged TCR beta genes was performed with a multiplex PCR assay on genomic DNA. On the Illumina HiSeq System, the amplified TCR beta libraries were sequenced as 87-base-pair reads. Per the source publication's procedure: A later analysis counted approximately 74 million unique TCR beta chains across the 550 to 800 repertoires, and 9.5 million to 11 million of these chains were shared by at least two donors. Raw reads were error-corrected and collapsed into unique sequences by a nearest-neighbor algorithm in which closely related sequences were merged to remove PCR and sequencing errors. CDR3 sequences were aligned to IMGT reference sequences to assign V, D and J gene segments. For a sequence to be retained, a match of at least six nucleotides to both a V gene segment and a J gene segment was required. Rearrangements were classified as productive when the CDR3 lacked stop codons and remained in frame with V and J, and all other rearrangements were classified as non-productive. Following IMGT convention, CDR3 was defined as the stretch from the second conserved V-encoded cysteine to the conserved J-encoded phenylalanine. In an earlier analysis of approximately 590 of the donors, sequences lacking an unambiguous match to a single V gene segment were excluded. In an earlier analysis of several hundred of the donors, V segments were called functional above 56.7% productive rearrangements and were called segregating when the between-donor standard deviation exceeded 5%. To diagnose cytomegalovirus status from the catalog of TCR beta chain sequences, a statistical classification framework was built. In a later analysis, TCR nucleotide sequences were compared against IMGT/GENE-DB human TR gene sequences so that V and J genes could be assigned. A later analysis assigned CDR3 sequences and most-parsimonious VDJ recombination scenarios with the TCRdist pipeline. In a later analysis, every TCR beta chain was defined by the combination of its CDR3 amino acid sequence and its V-gene family, and reads without a unique V-gene family were dropped. As a way to deal with suspected cross-contamination and a sequencing artifact, a later analysis dropped under 600 nucleotide sequences that were highly shared and had low generation probability. A later analysis calculated a clonal expansion index for each public chain from normalized within-repertoire ranks of inferred template counts. In a later analysis, generation probabilities were computed with a VDJ recombination model fitted to out-of-frame rearrangements, and the resulting probabilities were checked against IGoR. A later analysis scored TCR-TCR, TCR-HLA and TCR-CMV co-occurrence with hypergeometric tests, applying a repertoire-size bias correction to TCR pairs. In a later analysis, false discovery rates were estimated by permuting HLA or CMV assignments 20 times. In a later analysis, co-occurring TCRs were grouped with DBSCAN, and TCRdist sequence similarity was added when clustering was performed within HLA-allele-positive subsets. Repertoires with fewer than 30,000 or more than 120,000 public chains, plus five repertoires with anomalous nucleotide sharing, were excluded from co-occurrence clustering. TCRdb provides this immuneACCESS table in a form limited to in-frame rearrangements. Some clones are lacking; in checked studies, under half of them reflect an unresolved V gene, and why the rest are absent is not known. The DNA gave D and trimming, while V, J and clone size come from that table. This sample has about 160,000 clones in its table, and about three quarters of those were observed once. Approximately 2.8% of the sample rests with the top ten.

In total, approximately 610 healthy bone marrow donors made up the cohort. Cohort members were all nominally healthy when sampled, although unrecorded immune exposures were likely present. The donor was CMV seronegative and belonged to the group of approximately 320 seronegative cohort members. A peripheral blood sample was collected from each donor, and TCR beta sequencing was performed on peripheral blood mononuclear cells. The Qiagen DNeasy Blood Extraction Kit was used to extract genomic DNA from the blood cell samples. The TCR was taken from a woman aged 25 to 39 in good health and CMV-seronegative. Recombination connected TRBV28 to TRBJ1-6; the D gene is perhaps TRBD1, from 5 matching bases. Material: PBMCs. The nucleotide sequence is TGTGCCAGCAGTTTATCCAGGGCTAGTTCACCCCTCCACTTT. Translated, it gives CASSLSRASSPLHF.